The 7 T cell receptor beta chains listed next were all sequenced from one sample in a study of cytomegalovirus exposure and HLA in healthy donors. Amplification used 60 Vbeta primers and 13 Jbeta primers. The repertoire was sequenced with immunoSEQ multiplex PCR; TCRdb's copy has only in-frame clones and lacks some. Among 150,000 to 200,000 clones listed, about 63% were seen once. The sample was PBMCs. The source of these receptors is a woman aged 40 to 55 in good health and CMV-seropositive.

This clone was detected a few times. The J gene is TRBJ1-1, the V gene TRBV6-6, with D unclear. The ends were cut back, 1 base at V and 1 base at J, with 10 bases in the middle. The CDR3 covers 15 residues. Germline V gene sequence: CDR1 MNHNY, CDR2 SVGAGI (reference sequence). CDR3 bases: TGTGCCAGCAGTTACTTTCCGCGGGCGAACACTGAAGCTTTCTTT. The encoded protein is CASSYFPRANTEAFF.

This chain uses TRBV20-1 with TRBJ1-2; maybe TRBD1 (5 bases). There are 10 residues in the CDR3. Trimming pared 4 bases from V and 6 bases from J, leaving 6 bases between. CDR1 is DFQATT and CDR2 is SNEGSKA in the germline V gene (reference sequence). The CDR3 DNA sequence: TGCAGTGCTACAGGGCATGGCTACACCTTC. Translation: CSATGHGYTF.

The chain employs TRBV20-1 and TRBJ2-5, with D unclear. Deletions cut 4 bases from V and 1 base from J, with 4 bases between. The CDR3 runs 11 residues. The germline V gene encodes CDR1 DFQATT and CDR2 SNEGSKA (reference sequence). CDR3 protein: CSANGQETQYF. CDR3 sequence (DNA): TGCAGTGCTAACGGCCAAGAGACCCAGTACTTC.

The V call is TRBV7-9, the J call TRBJ1-3; D is possibly TRBD1 (6 bases). The better agreement between TRBJ2-2 and the DNA end casts doubt on the J call. This CDR3 spans 14 amino acids. CDR1 and CDR2 (germline): SEHNR, FQNEAQ (reference sequence). This CDR3 is CASSLRTDTGELFF. CDR3 sequence (DNA): TGTGCCAGCAGCTTAAGGACAGACACCGGGGAGCTGTTTTTT.

The chain combines TRBV7-9 with TRBJ2-3, with 11 bases aligning to TRBD2. J lost 0 bases, V lost 4 bases, and 12 bases had no gene match. Germline-derived CDR1 and CDR2 are SEHNR and FQNEAQ (reference sequence). The CDR3 totals 19 residues. CDR3 nucleotide sequence: TGTGCCAGCAGCTCCCCGAAGGCTAGCGGGGGGCCGAGCACAGATACGCAGTATTTT. Amino acid sequence: CASSSPKASGGPSTDTQYF.

The J gene is TRBJ2-7, the V gene TRBV7-2; 10 bases fit TRBD1. The trim removed 5 bases at V and 6 bases at J, leaving 10 bases unmatched. The CDR3 has 15 residues. Per the germline V gene, CDR1 is SGHTA and CDR2 is FQGNSA. This CDR3 is CASSPKARTGGEQYF. For the CDR3, the DNA is TGTGCCAGCAGCCCGAAAGCCCGGACAGGGGGCGAGCAGTACTTC.

This clone was counted a few times. The rearrangement uses TRBV7-9 and TRBJ2-1; 7 nucleotides align to TRBD2. The CDR3 is 15 amino acids. Per germline, CDR1 SEHNR and CDR2 FQNEAQ (reference sequence). Unmatched junction bases numbered 6, after V lost 7 bases and J lost 0 bases. In nucleotides, the CDR3 is TGTGCCAGCACCCAAAGCGGGACCTCCTACAATGAGCAGTTCTTC. This translates into CASTQSGTSYNEQFF. Variable domain in full (rest from reference TRBV7-9 and TRBJ2-1): DTGVSQNPRHKITKRGQNVTFRCDPISEHNRLYWYRQTLGQGPEFLTYFQNEAQLEKSRLLSDRFSAERPKGSFSTLEIQRTEQGDSAMYLCASTQSGTSYNEQFFGPGTRLTVL.